One sample yielded the 25 T cell receptor beta chains listed below, sequenced in a study of blood T cell repertoires in COVID-19. Method: immunoSEQ multiplex PCR; TCRdb's copy keeps in-frame clones and lacks some. The sample consists of more than 95,000 clones, approximately 90% of them appearing once. Specimen: peripheral blood. The receptor source for this set is a woman of 80 years or more in a cohort sampled during active COVID-19.

This clone has only one observation. This chain links TRBV30 with TRBJ2-1; 9 positions agree with TRBD2. After removal of 0 bases from V and 5 bases from J, the junction contained 5 bases not matched to a gene. Germline V lookup: CDR1 GTSNPN, CDR2 SVGIG (reference sequence). This CDR3 comprises 15 residues. CDR3 sequence: CAWSVLAGWDNEQFF. Written as DNA, the CDR3 is TGTGCCTGGAGTGTCCTAGCGGGGTGGGACAATGAGCAGTTCTTC.

The genes are TRBV10-3 and TRBJ2-3; 7 bases are a match to TRBD2. The CDR3 consists of 16 residues. J was trimmed by 0 bases and V by 4 bases; bases with no gene match: 7. The germline V gene has CDR1 ENHRY and CDR2 SYGVKD. CDR3 sequence (DNA): TGTGCCATCAGTGTTAACGGGAGGACCAGCACAGATACGCAGTATTTT. Residues: CAISVNGRTSTDTQYF.

The chain joins TRBV5-1 to TRBJ1-1; 8 nucleotides align to TRBD1. The CDR3 totals 14 residues. Germline loops: CDR1 SGHRS, CDR2 YFSETQ. Trimming cost V 5 bases and J 1 base; bases outside gene matches: 4. The CDR3 reads CASRSTGGNTEAFF. The CDR3 DNA reads as TGCGCCAGCAGATCCACAGGGGGGAACACTGAAGCTTTCTTT.

The chain recombines TRBV7-9 with TRBJ1-2, with D tentatively TRBD1 (5 bases). Germline CDR1 and CDR2: SEHNR and FQNEAQ (reference sequence). Trimming took off 2 bases at V and 8 bases at J, with 9 bases between the two ends. The CDR3 covers 12 residues. The CDR3 is CASSLRGEGYTF. CDR3 sequence (DNA): TGTGCCAGCAGCTTAAGGGGCGAGGGCTACACCTTC.

The rearrangement links TRBV5-1 to TRBJ2-6; D perhaps matches TRBD1 (5 bases). Trimming removed 4 bases from V and 2 bases from J, with 13 bases in between. Germline V CDR1 and CDR2: SGHRS, YFSETQ. The CDR3 contains 16 residues. The CDR3 bases are TGCGCCAGCAGCCCAGGACATTACACTGGGGCCAACGTCCTGACTTTC. Protein sequence: CASSPGHYTGANVLTF.

This sequence joins TRBV7-8 and TRBJ1-5, with TRBD1 matching 8 bases. J gave up 4 bases and V 7 bases, and 18 bases lay outside the gene matches. The germline gives CDR1 SGHVS, CDR2 FQNEAQ. The CDR3 has 18 residues. In DNA form, the CDR3 reads TGTGCCAGCACCCAGTACCCTCAGGGGGCGCTTAGTAATCAGCCCCAGCATTTT. Encoded protein: CASTQYPQGALSNQPQHF.

The sample holds a few counts of this clone. The chain employs TRBV3-1 (or the pseudogene TRBV3-2) and TRBJ2-1; 10 bases line up with TRBD1. The germline gives CDR1 LGHDT, CDR2 YNNKEL (reference sequence). This CDR3 region has 15 residues. V lost 3 bases and J lost 5; bases outside the gene matches: 4. CDR3 sequence: CASSQTGGANNEQFF. CDR3 sequence (DNA): TGTGCCAGCAGCCAGACAGGGGGCGCGAACAATGAGCAGTTCTTC.

The rearrangement joins TRBV3-1 (or the pseudogene TRBV3-2) to TRBJ2-5; D call uncertain. Germline CDR1 and CDR2: LGHDT and YNNKEL (reference sequence). Deletions cut 4 bases from V and 7 bases from J, with 13 bases between. The CDR3 covers 13 residues. The CDR3 DNA sequence: TGTGCCAGCAGCCTTCTTGAAAGCTGGACCCAGTACTTC. It codes for CASSLLESWTQYF.

This clone was seen only once. V usage is TRBV14 and J usage is TRBJ1-1; D may be TRBD1 (6 bases). Trimming shortened V by 2 bases and J by 10 bases, and 14 bases separated the two germline ends. The CDR3 consists of 13 residues. Germline CDR1 is SGHDN and CDR2 is FVKESK. The CDR3 coding sequence is TGTGCCAGCAGCCAAAGCCCAGGGGTGGGAGCTTTCTTT. As protein: CASSQSPGVGAFF.

This chain links TRBV6-5 with TRBJ1-4; D uncertain. The germline gives CDR1 MNHEY, CDR2 SVGAGI. Trimming shortened V by 2 bases and J by 8 bases, and 12 bases separated the two germline ends. The CDR3 consists of 14 residues. As DNA, the CDR3 is TGTGCCAGCAGTTACGGCGGGGTTGAAGAAAAACTGTTTTTT. Translation gives CASSYGGVEEKLFF.

The chain links TRBV28 to TRBJ2-7; 8 bases line up with TRBD2. CDR1 is MDHEN and CDR2 is SYDVKM in the germline V gene. The CDR3 has 15 amino acids. With 8 bases clipped from V and 3 bases from J, the junction kept 12 bases outside the gene matches. CDR3 nucleotides: TGTGCCAGCTTTGGAAGCGGGAGTCCCGTCTACGAGCAGTACTTC. It translates to CASFGSGSPVYEQYF.

This chain uses TRBV7-9 with TRBJ1-6; no clear D. The V end was cut by 1 base, the J end by 12 bases, with 7 bases between. Germline assignment: CDR1 SEHNR and CDR2 FQNEAQ (reference sequence). CDR3 size: 12 residues. Here the CDR3 reads CASSLDVKPLHF. The CDR3 DNA sequence: TGTGCCAGCAGCTTAGATGTCAAACCCCTCCACTTT. Based on the CDR3 plus reference TRBV7-9 and TRBJ1-6, the full variable domain is DTGVSQNPRHKITKRGQNVTFRCDPISEHNRLYWYRQTLGQGPEFLTYFQNEAQLEKSRLLSDRFSAERPKGSFSTLEIQRTEQGDSAMYLCASSLDVKPLHFGNGTRLTVT.

This sequence joins TRBV18 and TRBJ2-7; 12 bases are a match to TRBD2. This CDR3 contains 15 residues. Germline V gene lookup returns CDR1 KGHSH and CDR2 LQKENI. Germline trimming cut 5 bases from V and 0 bases from J; bases unmatched to any gene: 2. In nucleotides, the CDR3 is TGTGCCAGCTCATCGACTAGCGGGGGCTCCTACGAGCAGTACTTC. Translated, it gives CASSSTSGGSYEQYF. Full variable domain (remainder filled in from reference TRBV18 and TRBJ2-7): NAGVMQNPRHLVRRRGQEARLRCSPMKGHSHVYWYRQLPEEGLKFMVYLQKENIIDESGMPKERFSAEFPKEGPSILRIQQVVRGDSAAYFCASSSTSGGSYEQYFGPGTRLTVT.

The chain has TRBV29-1 and TRBJ1-6; 7 bases are shared with TRBD1. J gave up 1 base and V 7 bases, and 10 bases lay outside the gene matches. CDR1 is SQVTM, CDR2 ANQGSEA, per germline. The CDR3 runs 16 residues. Written as DNA, the CDR3 is TGCAGCGGCCCGGGACAGAAGGTATCCTATAATTCACCCCTCCACTTT. Translation gives CSGPGQKVSYNSPLHF.

This sequence joins TRBV7-8 and TRBJ1-2; possible D gene TRBD1, 5 bases. V dropped 5 bases and J dropped 5 bases, with 12 bases sitting between them. Per the germline V gene, CDR1 is SGHVS and CDR2 is FQNEAQ. There are 13 residues in the CDR3. CDR3 sequence reads: CASSRQNLYGYTF. The CDR3 nucleotides read TGTGCCAGCAGCCGACAGAACCTGTATGGCTACACCTTC.

The chain couples TRBV18 to TRBJ2-3; the match to TRBD2 covers 9 bases. Germline CDR1 reads KGHSH; CDR2 reads LQKENI. Trimming took 2 bases from V and 2 from J; bases not matched to a gene: 2. The CDR3 consists of 15 residues. CDR3 loop: CASSPIAGATDTQYF. The CDR3 region has the DNA TGTGCCAGCTCACCAATAGCGGGAGCCACAGATACGCAGTATTTT.

This chain connects TRBV11-2 to TRBJ2-5; 9 nucleotides align to TRBD2. Germline CDR1 reads SGHAT; CDR2 reads FQNNGV. The CDR3 loop spans 15 amino acids. Trimming at V came to 5 bases and at J to 2 bases, leaving 6 bases not matched to a gene. CDR3 region: CASSLLRGGQETQYF. Here the CDR3 DNA reads TGTGCCAGCAGCCTCCTGCGGGGGGGACAAGAGACCCAGTACTTC. The variable domain in full, completed from reference TRBV11-2 and TRBJ2-5, reads EAGVAQSPRYKIIEKRQSVAFWCNPISGHATLYWYQQILGQGPKLLIQFQNNGVVDDSQLPKDRFSAERLKGVDSTLKIQPAKLEDSAVYLCASSLLRGGQETQYFGPGTRLLVL.

Concerning this clone itself: Since no conserved phenylalanine or tryptophan closes the CDR3, a read error is the likely cause. The DNA is left out, because the CDR3 cannot be placed on it with certainty; the CDR3 is given as TCRdb lists it. This chain uses TRBV9 with TRBJ1-1; TRBD1 was called by the table and not checked on the DNA. Germline values: CDR1 SGDLS, CDR2 YYNGEE. The CDR3 has 13 residues if both end residues are counted. CDR3 sequence: CASSVDGTALMGL.

This chain connects TRBV3-1 (or the pseudogene TRBV3-2) to TRBJ1-2; D is unresolved. Germline values: CDR1 LGHDT, CDR2 YNNKEL (reference sequence). V was shortened by 6 bases and J by 4 bases, with 6 bases between the two germline ends. There are 11 residues in the CDR3. The CDR3 is CASSHSYGYTF. CDR3 in DNA: TGTGCCAGCAGTCATTCCTATGGCTACACCTTC.

The genes are TRBV27 and TRBJ1-5; 9 bases map to TRBD1. V was clipped by 2 bases and J by 9 bases; unmatched bases: 5. CDR3 length: 14 residues. The germline gives CDR1 MNHEY, CDR2 SMNVEV (reference sequence). The CDR3 DNA reads TGTGCCAGCAGTTTAGGACAGGGGTTGGGGCCCCAGCATTTT. Its protein product is CASSLGQGLGPQHF.

The J gene is TRBJ2-1, the V gene TRBV2; 11 nucleotides align to TRBD2. Germline values: CDR1 SNHLY, CDR2 FYNNEI. This CDR3 has 15 residues. The junction had 12 bases not matched to a gene; V was cut back by 8 bases and J by 9 bases. Here the CDR3 reads CASGDSGGARGEQFF. CDR3 nucleotide sequence: TGTGCCAGCGGGGATAGCGGGGGGGCCAGAGGTGAGCAGTTCTTC. Based on the CDR3 plus reference TRBV2 and TRBJ2-1, the full variable domain is EPEVTQTPSHQVTQMGQEVILRCVPISNHLYFYWYRQILGQKVEFLVSFYNNEISEKSEIFDDQFSVERPDGSNFTLKIRSTKLEDSAMYFCASGDSGGARGEQFFGPGTRLTVL.

The V call is TRBV19, the J call TRBJ2-1; 11 nucleotides agree with TRBD2. The CDR3 length is 15 residues. V gave up 1 base and J gave up 7 bases; unmatched junction bases: 3. CDR1 and CDR2 from the germline V gene are LNHDA and SQIVND (reference sequence). In DNA form, the CDR3 reads TGTGCCAGTAGTATAGCGGCTAGCGGGAGGAATGAGCAGTTCTTC. Amino acid sequence: CASSIAASGRNEQFF.

This chain links TRBV24-1 with TRBJ1-1; 9 bases align to TRBD1. The CDR3 has 16 amino acids. CDR1 is KGHDR, CDR2 SFDVKD, per germline. Trimming took 4 bases from V and 1 from J; bases not matched to a gene: 6. The CDR3 here is CATSDPGQGKNTEAFF. CDR3 nucleotides: TGTGCCACCAGTGACCCGGGACAGGGTAAGAACACTGAAGCTTTCTTT.

This chain joins TRBV18 and TRBJ2-2; D is possibly TRBD1 (5 bases). CDR1 KGHSH and CDR2 LQKENI come from the germline V gene. Trimming shortened V by 2 bases and J by 7 bases, and 11 bases separated the two germline ends. The CDR3 is made up of 14 amino acids. CDR3: CASSPGRVDGELFF. CDR3 nucleotides: TGTGCCAGCTCACCAGGCAGGGTAGACGGGGAGCTGTTTTTT.

The chain employs TRBV7-2 and TRBJ2-7; TRBD2 matches 10 bases. Trimming at V came to 5 bases and at J to 3 bases, leaving 7 bases not matched to a gene. This CDR3 contains 15 residues. Germline values: CDR1 SGHTA, CDR2 FQGNSA. CDR3 DNA: TGTGCCAGCAGCATAACAGCGGGAGGGTTCTACGAGCAGTACTTC. As protein: CASSITAGGFYEQYF.